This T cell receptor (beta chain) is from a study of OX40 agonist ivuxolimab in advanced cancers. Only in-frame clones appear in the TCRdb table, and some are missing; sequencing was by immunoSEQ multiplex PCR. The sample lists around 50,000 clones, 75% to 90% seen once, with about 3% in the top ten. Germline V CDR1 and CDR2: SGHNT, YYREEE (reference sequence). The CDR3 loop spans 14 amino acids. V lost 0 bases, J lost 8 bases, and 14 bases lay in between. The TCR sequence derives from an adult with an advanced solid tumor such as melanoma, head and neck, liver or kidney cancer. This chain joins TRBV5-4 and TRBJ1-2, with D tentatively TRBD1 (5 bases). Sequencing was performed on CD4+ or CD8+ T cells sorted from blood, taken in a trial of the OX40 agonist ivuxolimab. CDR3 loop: CASSLDGGAQGYTF. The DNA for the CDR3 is TGTGCCAGCAGCTTGGACGGAGGGGCACAAGGCTACACCTTC.